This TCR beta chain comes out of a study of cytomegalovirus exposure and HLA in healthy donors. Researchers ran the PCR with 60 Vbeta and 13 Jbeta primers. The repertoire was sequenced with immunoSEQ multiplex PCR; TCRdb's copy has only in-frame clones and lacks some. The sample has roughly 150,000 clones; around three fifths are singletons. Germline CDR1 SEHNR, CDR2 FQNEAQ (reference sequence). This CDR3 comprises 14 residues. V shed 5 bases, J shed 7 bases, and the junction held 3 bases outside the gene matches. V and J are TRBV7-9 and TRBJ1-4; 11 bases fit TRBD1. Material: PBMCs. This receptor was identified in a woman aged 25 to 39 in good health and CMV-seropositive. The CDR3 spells CASSPGTGGEKLFF. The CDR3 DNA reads TGTGCCAGCAGCCCCGGGACAGGGGGTGAAAAACTGTTTTTT.